This T cell receptor (beta chain) emerged from a study of cytomegalovirus exposure and HLA in healthy donors. The primer mix had 60 Vbeta and 13 Jbeta primers. Clones were read by immunoSEQ multiplex PCR, and TCRdb kept only the in-frame ones, dropping some. The table has approximately 140,000 clones, about 60% seen once. Unrecorded immune exposure was likely among donors, who were nominally healthy when sampled. General observations from the study: Across donors, most TCRs were seen rarely, yet some public ones were widespread. A prior analysis recorded that most TCR beta V segments were productive about 90% or about 30% of the time. A later analysis found TCR association rates differed by HLA locus, highest for DRB1 and lowest for HLA-C.

Comments on this clone: Its antigen is not identified.

Germline V gene data show CDR1 as LNHDA and CDR2 as SQIVND (reference sequence). The CDR3 runs to 16 residues. V was pared by 7 bases and J by 0 bases, with 16 bases between. The V and J genes are TRBV19 and TRBJ2-1; D perhaps matches TRBD2 (6 bases). Sequencing was done on a sample of PBMCs. The TCR was taken from a woman aged 55-69 years in good health and CMV-seropositive. CDR3 bases: TGTGCCAGTACCACTGCCGGGACTCGCTCCTACAATGAGCAGTTCTTC. It yields the protein CASTTAGTRSYNEQFF.